This TCR beta chain is drawn from a study of blood T cells in healthy people across ages. The study, taken as a whole, reports: Getting older went along with TCR beta diversity per million T cells dropping roughly linearly.

The junction had 6 bases not matched to a gene; V was cut back by 0 bases and J by 6 bases. The V gene's germline CDR1 is GTSNPN and CDR2 SVGIG (reference sequence). This CDR3 has 14 residues. Primed by a sample-barcoded 5' primer and a J-beta primer mix, a second PCR proceeded for about 7 to 11 cycles. Sequencing of every sample gave 2.5 million or more CDR3-containing paired-end reads. TCRdb redid the calling of the 5' RACE reads with MiXCR, one entry per CDR3 protein. The sample has about 780,000 distinct CDR3 sequences, around half seen once. As concerns this clonotype: Antigen unknown.

Around 10 milliliters of peripheral blood were drawn from each donor. The V and J genes are TRBV30 and TRBJ2-3; 7 nucleotides agree with TRBD2. The sample taken for sequencing was blood. The clonotype was recovered from a man aged 80 or over in good health. The CDR3 loop is CAWSVIAGADTQYF. Written as DNA, the CDR3 is TGTGCCTGGAGTGTGATAGCGGGCGCCGATACGCAGTATTTT.